The entry below gives a single T cell receptor beta chain sequence along with its context. Its cognate antigen is unknown. These data belong to a study of OX40 agonist ivuxolimab in advanced cancers. Study background: The dose-escalation group included hepatocellular carcinoma, melanoma, renal cell carcinoma and head and neck cancer.

Method: immunoSEQ multiplex PCR; TCRdb's copy keeps in-frame clones and lacks some. The profile shows around 18,000 clones, 85% to 90% of them singletons. Study outcomes and limitations: At doses 0.1 to 3.0 mg/kg, CD4+ and CD8+ clones expanded. Among the nonresponders, some also had low normalized T-cell clonal expansion.

Samples were taken at baseline and on day 1 of cycles 4 and 7. Germline-derived CDR1 and CDR2 are SGHKS and YYEKEE (reference sequence). This CDR3 region has 15 residues. The J segment lost 3 bases and the V segment lost 4 bases, leaving 8 bases of the junction unmatched. This specimen was CD4+ or CD8+ T cells sorted from blood, taken in a trial of the OX40 agonist ivuxolimab. The sequence derives from an adult with an advanced solid tumor such as melanoma, head and neck, liver or kidney cancer. The J gene is TRBJ2-3, the V gene TRBV5-5; 7 bases are shared with TRBD1. The CDR3 nucleotides are TGTGCCAGCAGCACACCACGACAGGGAACAGATACGCAGTATTTT. It specifies CASSTPRQGTDTQYF.